This entry lists 8 T cell receptor beta chains sequenced from one sample in a study of T-cell reconstitution after alpha-beta-depleted transplantation in children. Preparing the TCRbeta library involved the use of unique molecular identifiers. MiXCR was run by TCRdb on the PCR reads, yielding one entry per CDR3 protein. Of a few hundred thousand distinct CDR3 sequences listed, under 13% are singletons. The sequences come from PBMCs, collected before TCRalphabeta/CD19-depleted stem cell transplant. Receptor source: a child under two years old with acute myeloid leukemia, due to receive a stem cell transplant.

This clonotype occurred many times. V is TRBV20-1 and J is TRBJ2-1; weak D call: TRBD2 (6 bases). CDR1 is DFQATT, CDR2 SNEGSKA, per germline (reference sequence). CDR3 length: 14 residues. The germline V and J ends were trimmed by 3 bases and 9 bases, with 18 bases remaining between them. In DNA form, the CDR3 reads TGCAGTGCTAGGACATGGCAGGGAGGTAGTGAGCAGTTCTTC. Protein product: CSARTWQGGSEQFF.

This clonotype was seen at least ten times. CDR3 nucleotide sequence: TGTGCCACCAGTGATCTAGCGGCCTACAATGAGCAGTTCTTC. This translates into CATSDLAAYNEQFF. This sequence joins TRBV24-1 and TRBJ2-1, with 7 positions matching TRBD2. V was pared by 3 bases and J by 2 bases, with 0 bases of the junction left unmatched. The CDR3 runs to 14 residues. Germline V CDR1 and CDR2: KGHDR, SFDVKD.

There are many counts of this clonotype. The chain carries TRBV11-1 and TRBJ2-1, with D uncertain. Germline V gene lookup returns CDR1 SGHAT and CDR2 FQDESV (reference sequence). V was cut by 2 bases and J by 2 bases, with 4 bases left in between. The length of the CDR3 is 13 residues. The DNA for the CDR3 is TGTGCCAGCAGCTTATCGACCTACAATGAGCAGTTCTTC. Residues: CASSLSTYNEQFF.

This clonotype was detected many times. This chain links TRBV12-3 or TRBV12-4 with TRBJ2-7; D is undetermined. The V gene lost 3 bases and the J gene lost 5 bases, with 14 bases spanning the gap. CDR3 length equals 14 residues. The CDR3 here is CASSLSGLHHEQYF. The CDR3, as DNA: TGTGCCAGCAGTTTGTCAGGTCTTCACCACGAGCAGTACTTC.

In its sample, this clonotype was seen many times. The chain has TRBV20-1 and TRBJ2-3, with 10 bases matching TRBD2. This CDR3 has 15 residues. V dropped 2 bases and J dropped 1; count of bases not matched to a gene: 3. CDR1 is DFQATT and CDR2 is SNEGSKA in the germline V gene (reference sequence). The CDR3 loop reads CSARSGGEGTDTQYF. Written as DNA, the CDR3 is TGCAGTGCTAGAAGCGGGGGGGAGGGCACAGATACGCAGTATTTT.

This clonotype was observed at least ten times. V and J are TRBV19 and TRBJ2-7; TRBD1 matches at 7 bases. Germline V gives CDR1 LNHDA, CDR2 SQIVND (reference sequence). Trimming removed 7 bases from V and 3 bases from J; junction bases left unmatched: 6. This CDR3 comprises 13 residues. CDR3 sequence: CASKPRTGYEQYF. The CDR3 nucleotides are TGTGCCAGTAAGCCCCGGACAGGCTACGAGCAGTACTTC. Filled out from reference TRBV19 and TRBJ2-7, the complete variable domain reads DGGITQSPKYLFRKEGQNVTLSCEQNLNHDAMYWYRQDPGQGLRLIYYSQIVNDFQKGDIAEGYSVSREKKESFPLTVTSAQKNPTAFYLCASKPRTGYEQYFGPGTRLTVT.

The sample holds many counts of this clonotype. The genes are TRBV7-2 and TRBJ2-5, with TRBD1 matching over 8 bases. Germline-derived CDR1 and CDR2 are SGHTA and FQGNSA. V gave up 5 bases and J gave up 3 bases; unmatched junction bases: 5. This CDR3 has 14 amino acids. CDR3 sequence (DNA): TGTGCCAGCAGCCCAAGGACAGGGAAAGAGACCCAGTACTTC. This translates into CASSPRTGKETQYF. The full variable domain, with the rest looked up from reference TRBV7-2 and TRBJ2-5, is GAGVSQSPSNKVTEKGKDVELRCDPISGHTALYWYRQSLGQGLEFLIYFQGNSAPDKSGLPSDRFSAERTGGSVSTLTIQRTQQEDSAVYLCASSPRTGKETQYFGPGTRLLVL.

This chain links TRBV5-5 with TRBJ1-2; D unclear. CDR3 size: 14 residues. Between the trimmed V and J ends, which lost 2 bases and 0 bases, there was a span of 8 bases. Per germline, CDR1 SGHKS and CDR2 YYEKEE (reference sequence). CDR3 in DNA: TGTGCCAGCAGCTTCTTCAAGGCTAACTATGGCTACACCTTC. It translates to CASSFFKANYGYTF.